This entry lists 32 T cell receptor beta chains sequenced from one sample in a study of cytomegalovirus exposure and HLA in healthy donors (dated by TCRdb to about 2017). Library creation used the immunoSEQ multiplex PCR assay. The multiplex PCR relied on a mix of 60 forward primers for TCR Vbeta segments and 13 reverse primers for TCR Jbeta segments. TCRdb re-hosts the immuneACCESS table, in-frame sequences only. Its copies lack some clones; in the studies checked, an unresolved V gene accounts for under half of them, and the cause for the rest is not known. In this sample the table shows 130,000 to 150,000 clones, approximately 80% of which occur a single time. The biggest ten clones account for around 3.6% of the sample. Sequencing used PBMCs. Source of these receptors: a man in his late teens or twenties in good health and CMV-seronegative.

CDR3 in DNA: TGTGCCAGCAGCGTAGATCCGACTAGGGTCTCGCTCGAGCAGTACTTC. This encodes CASSVDPTRVSLEQYF. This chain uses TRBV9 with TRBJ2-7, with D perhaps matching TRBD2 (6 bases). With 0 bases removed from V and 6 bases from J, the gap between germline ends came to 19 bases. CDR1 SGDLS and CDR2 YYNGEE come from the germline V gene. This CDR3 spans 16 amino acids.

Only a few counts were recorded for this clone. V gene TRBV7-6 combines with J gene TRBJ2-7, with 9 bases matching TRBD2. The CDR3 sequence is 15 residues long. Trimming removed 1 base from V and 6 bases from J; junction bases left unmatched: 7. Germline values: CDR1 SGHVS, CDR2 FNYEAQ. CDR3 DNA sequence: TGTGCCAGCAGCTTAGTGGCTAGCGGGATCTCCGAGCAGTACTTC. This encodes CASSLVASGISEQYF.

This chain connects TRBV4-1 to TRBJ1-6; D unresolved. CDR1 is MGHRA, CDR2 YSYEKL, per germline. The CDR3 covers 16 residues. The ends were cut back, 4 bases at V and 1 base at J, with 11 bases in the middle. In nucleotides, the CDR3 is TGCGCCAGCAGCCTTGACGGGAGGTCCTATAATTCACCCCTCCACTTT. Its protein is CASSLDGRSYNSPLHF.

The chain links TRBV7-2 to TRBJ1-2; no reliable D call. The ends were cut back, 1 base at V and 0 bases at J, with 15 bases in the middle. CDR3 length: 17 residues. Per the germline V gene, CDR1 is SGHTA and CDR2 is FQGNSA. CDR3 sequence reads: CASSLGHLGATNYGYTF. DNA for the CDR3: TGTGCCAGCAGCTTAGGCCACCTAGGAGCCACTAACTATGGCTACACCTTC.

The rearrangement uses TRBV5-1 and TRBJ1-1, with 7 bases matching TRBD1. The CDR3 loop spans 15 amino acids. After removal of 1 base from V and 5 bases from J, the junction contained 8 bases not matched to a gene. Germline CDR1 SGHRS, CDR2 YFSETQ. CDR3 DNA: TGCGCCAGCAGCTTGCTACAGGGGCCAGGGACTGAAGCTTTCTTT. This sequence encodes CASSLLQGPGTEAFF.

The J gene is TRBJ1-1, the V gene TRBV6-1; no firm D call. The V end lost 1 base, the J end lost 1 base, and 7 bases lay between the germline ends. This CDR3 comprises 14 residues. The germline CDR1 and CDR2 sequences are MNHNS and SASEGT. The CDR3 coding sequence is TGTGCCAGCAGTGAAGGCCGAGCGAACACTGAAGCTTTCTTT. Encoded protein: CASSEGRANTEAFF.

The V call is TRBV7-8, the J call TRBJ2-3; 10 nucleotides match TRBD2. The J segment lost 2 bases and the V segment lost 0 bases, leaving 5 bases of the junction unmatched. The CDR3 sequence is 17 residues long. Looked up from germline, CDR1 is SGHVS and CDR2 is FQNEAQ. The CDR3 loop reads CASSLALSGGATDTQYF. CDR3 DNA: TGTGCCAGCAGCTTAGCGCTGAGCGGGGGGGCCACAGATACGCAGTATTTT.

The table lists this clone with a count of one. The chain links TRBV9 to TRBJ2-1; 7 nucleotides match TRBD2. Germline CDR1 and CDR2: SGDLS and YYNGEE. This CDR3 is built from 14 residues. The J segment lost 8 bases and the V segment lost 3 bases, leaving 8 bases of the junction unmatched. CDR3 protein: CASSGRRELDEQFF. As DNA, the CDR3 is TGTGCCAGCAGCGGCCGGCGGGAGTTGGATGAGCAGTTCTTC.

V gene TRBV5-6 combines with J gene TRBJ2-5; tentative D call: TRBD2 (6 bases). The V end lost 6 bases, the J end lost 3 bases, and 15 bases lay between the germline ends. The CDR3 covers 14 residues. Per the germline V gene, CDR1 is SGHDT and CDR2 is YYEEEE. CDR3 sequence: CASTPGVGKETQYF. DNA of the CDR3: TGTGCCAGCACGCCGGGGGTTGGAAAAGAGACCCAGTACTTC.

The genes are TRBV5-4 and TRBJ2-7, with TRBD2 matching over 8 bases. The CDR3 extends over 17 amino acids. V lost 4 bases to trimming and J lost 1 base; unmatched junction nucleotides: 13. Germline assignment: CDR1 SGHNT and CDR2 YYREEE (reference sequence). Here the CDR3 DNA reads TGTGCCAGCAGCCCCCCCCCAGGACTAGCTCCATCCTACGAGCAGTACTTC. This translates into CASSPPPGLAPSYEQYF.

The chain couples TRBV6-1 to TRBJ2-7; D unresolved. CDR1 and CDR2 (germline): MNHNS, SASEGT. This CDR3 comprises 14 residues. Trimming stripped 0 bases from V and 4 bases from J, with 10 bases between. CDR3 sequence reads: CASSEAAGKYEQYF. The CDR3 nucleotides read TGTGCCAGCAGTGAAGCGGCAGGCAAGTACGAGCAGTACTTC.

J is TRBJ1-1 and V is TRBV6-4; D remains unclear. The CDR3 loop spans 14 amino acids. Trimming took 6 bases from V and 1 from J, leaving 12 bases between them. Germline V lookup: CDR1 MRHNA, CDR2 SNTAGT. CDR3 in amino acids: CASSPGLPNTEAFF. CDR3 coding DNA: TGTGCCAGCAGCCCGGGTCTCCCGAACACTGAAGCTTTCTTT.

The rearrangement links TRBV7-9 to TRBJ2-5, with 7 positions matching TRBD1. The V segment lost 0 bases and the J segment 5 bases; nucleotides outside the gene matches: 3. This CDR3 is 14 amino acids long. CDR1 is SEHNR and CDR2 is FQNEAQ in the germline V gene (reference sequence). The chain's CDR3 is CASSLAYRGETQYF. The CDR3, as DNA: TGTGCCAGCAGCTTAGCGTACAGGGGTGAGACCCAGTACTTC. Based on the CDR3 plus reference TRBV7-9 and TRBJ2-5, the full variable domain is DTGVSQNPRHKITKRGQNVTFRCDPISEHNRLYWYRQTLGQGPEFLTYFQNEAQLEKSRLLSDRFSAERPKGSFSTLEIQRTEQGDSAMYLCASSLAYRGETQYFGPGTRLLVL.

The chain employs TRBV6-5 and TRBJ2-5, with D tentatively TRBD1 (5 bases). Germline assignment: CDR1 MNHEY and CDR2 SVGAGI. The ends were cut back, 1 base at V and 5 bases at J, with 8 bases in the middle. This CDR3 is built from 13 residues. The CDR3 DNA sequence: TGTGCCAGCAGTTACTTGGGGCTGGAGACCCAGTACTTC. Protein product: CASSYLGLETQYF.

The V and J genes are TRBV2 and TRBJ2-7, with 16 positions matching TRBD2. V lost 4 bases, J lost 2 bases, and 2 bases stayed unmatched. The CDR3 loop spans 16 amino acids. The germline V gene has CDR1 SNHLY and CDR2 FYNNEI. The CDR3 spells CASSGGLAGGTYEQYF. CDR3 DNA: TGTGCCAGCAGTGGGGGACTAGCGGGGGGGACCTACGAGCAGTACTTC.

This clone has only one observation. J is TRBJ1-4 and V is TRBV7-8; D might be TRBD1 (5 bases). Germline CDR1 and CDR2: SGHVS and FQNEAQ. This CDR3 has 13 amino acids. V lost 5 bases and J lost 8, with 12 bases in between. The CDR3 DNA reads TGTGCCAGCAGCCTCAGGGTGGGGGAAAAACTGTTTTTT. This translates into CASSLRVGEKLFF.

The chain employs TRBV30 and TRBJ2-7; 9 nucleotides agree with TRBD2. After removal of 3 bases from V and 11 bases from J, the junction contained 11 bases not matched to a gene. This CDR3 is built from 13 residues. CDR1 is GTSNPN and CDR2 is SVGIG in the germline V gene (reference sequence). This CDR3 reads CAWSPNEREDEYF. As DNA, the CDR3 is TGTGCCTGGAGCCCTAATGAGCGGGAGGATGAGTACTTC.

The chain links TRBV29-1 to TRBJ2-2, with 10 bases identical to TRBD1. This CDR3 comprises 17 residues. Germline V gene lookup returns CDR1 SQVTM and CDR2 ANQGSEA. With 5 bases clipped from V and 6 bases from J, the junction kept 15 bases outside the gene matches. The CDR3 DNA reads as TGCAGCGTTTTTTCGACAGGGGGCGCATTTAAAGCCGGGGAGCTGTTTTTT. The encoded protein is CSVFSTGGAFKAGELFF.

The gene calls are TRBV27 and TRBJ2-7; perhaps TRBD1 as D (5 bases). Trimming took 6 bases from V and 1 from J, leaving 10 bases between them. Germline CDR1 and CDR2: MNHEY and SMNVEV (reference sequence). This CDR3 is 13 amino acids long. The CDR3 bases are TGTGCCAGCAGAGAAGCAGGGTCCTACGAGCAGTACTTC. It is translated as CASREAGSYEQYF.

The genes are TRBV7-3 and TRBJ2-3; no clear D. CDR1 and CDR2 from the germline V gene are SGHTA and FQGTGA. The CDR3 contains 15 residues. The V gene lost 0 bases and the J gene lost 2 bases, with 9 bases spanning the gap. The CDR3, as DNA: TGTGCCAGCAGCTTAACTAGCATGTTCACAGATACGCAGTATTTT. Translation gives CASSLTSMFTDTQYF.

The chain joins TRBV6-1 to TRBJ1-5; TRBD1 aligns across 10 bases. The junction had 13 bases not matched to a gene; V was cut back by 0 bases and J by 2 bases. CDR3 length equals 20 residues. Germline V gene data show CDR1 as MNHNS and CDR2 as SASEGT. CDR3 in amino acids: CASSEAPNEGGQGGNQPQHF. The CDR3 DNA sequence: TGTGCCAGCAGTGAAGCGCCGAACGAGGGAGGACAGGGGGGCAATCAGCCCCAGCATTTT.

The chain links TRBV5-1 to TRBJ2-7, with D possibly matching TRBD1 (5 bases). The V gene's germline CDR1 is SGHRS and CDR2 YFSETQ. This CDR3 spans 18 amino acids. Trimming left V 0 bases short and J 0 bases short, with 19 bases between. The DNA for the CDR3 is TGCGCCAGCAGCTTGGGGCAGGGTAACGGAGTTAGCTCCTACGAGCAGTACTTC. This gives the protein CASSLGQGNGVSSYEQYF.

This clone was counted only a few times. The chain joins TRBV5-1 to TRBJ1-2, with D tentatively TRBD1 (5 bases). Germline V lookup: CDR1 SGHRS, CDR2 YFSETQ. V was cut by 0 bases and J by 1 base, with 16 bases left in between. CDR3 size: 17 residues. DNA for the CDR3: TGCGCCAGCAGCTTGGACTCAGGGCGCTACGTTAACTATGGCTACACCTTC. It is translated as CASSLDSGRYVNYGYTF.

The chain employs TRBV11-2 and TRBJ2-3, with 7 bases matching TRBD2. This CDR3 is built from 13 residues. Per the germline V gene, CDR1 is SGHAT and CDR2 is FQNNGV. V shed 6 bases and J 2 bases; nucleotides not matched to a gene: 2. The CDR3 is CASRGGYTDTQYF. The CDR3 DNA is TGTGCCAGCAGGGGAGGGTACACAGATACGCAGTATTTT.

Of note for this clone: At the DNA level, this CDR3 is encoded by other sequences in the same sample as well. CDR3 in amino acids: CASSLAGVYEQYF. CDR3 coding DNA: TGCGCCAGCAGCTTGGCCGGGGTGTACGAGCAGTACTTC. The V gene is TRBV5-1, the J gene TRBJ2-7; tentative D call: TRBD2 (5 bases). The V end was cut by 0 bases, the J end by 4 bases, with 8 bases between. This CDR3 is 13 amino acids long. CDR1 and CDR2 (germline): SGHRS, YFSETQ.

This clone was counted only a few times. The chain recombines TRBV2 with TRBJ2-1; a weak D match, TRBD1 (7 bases). Trimming pared 2 bases from V and 3 bases from J, leaving 23 bases between. Germline loops: CDR1 SNHLY, CDR2 FYNNEI. CDR3 length: 19 residues. CDR3 protein: CASSEPGQYTPGDYNEQFF. In DNA, the CDR3 is TGTGCCAGCAGTGAACCGGGACAGTACACCCCGGGGGACTACAATGAGCAGTTCTTC.

This sequence joins TRBV18 and TRBJ2-1; 10 bases are shared with TRBD1. V shed 5 bases, J shed 7 bases, and the junction held 17 bases outside the gene matches. Germline V gives CDR1 KGHSH, CDR2 LQKENI. The CDR3 extends over 18 amino acids. Here the CDR3 DNA reads TGTGCCAGCTCATTTTCTCTTCGACAGGGGGCTACGGAGAATGAGCAGTTCTTC. Translation gives CASSFSLRQGATENEQFF.

V is TRBV18 and J is TRBJ1-4, with D possibly being TRBD1 (5 bases). With 3 bases removed from V and 11 bases from J, the gap between germline ends came to 10 bases. The germline CDR1 and CDR2 sequences are KGHSH and LQKENI. The CDR3 consists of 12 residues. The CDR3 loop reads CASSPQGEKLFF. The CDR3 DNA reads as TGTGCCAGCTCACCTCAGGGCGAGAAACTGTTTTTT.

In this sample, this clone turned up a few times. The chain joins TRBV7-2 to TRBJ1-4; TRBD1 matches 8 bases. The CDR3 loop spans 16 amino acids. With 3 bases clipped from V and 0 bases from J, the junction kept 3 bases outside the gene matches. Germline V gives CDR1 SGHTA, CDR2 FQGNSA. The CDR3 sequence: CASSFQQGATNEKLFF. The CDR3 bases are TGTGCCAGCAGCTTCCAACAGGGGGCAACTAATGAAAAACTGTTTTTT.

The V gene is TRBV5-1, the J gene TRBJ1-1; TRBD1 matches 9 bases. Germline V lookup: CDR1 SGHRS, CDR2 YFSETQ. The CDR3 is made up of 14 amino acids. After removal of 6 bases from V and 11 bases from J, the junction contained 14 bases not matched to a gene. CDR3 sequence reads: CASNRDRAVAGAFF. The CDR3 DNA reads TGCGCCAGCAACCGGGACAGGGCCGTTGCCGGGGCTTTCTTT.

V is TRBV11-2 and J is TRBJ1-2; a possible D gene is TRBD1 (5 bases). The CDR3 consists of 14 residues. CDR1 and CDR2 (germline): SGHAT, FQNNGV. Trimming shortened V by 4 bases and J by 5 bases, and 14 bases separated the two germline ends. CDR3 sequence (DNA): TGTGCCAGCAGCTCCCTAACGGGGGGGTATGGCTACACCTTC. It encodes CASSSLTGGYGYTF.

This clone has more than one count but fewer than ten. This rearrangement joins TRBV11-3 to TRBJ2-7; possible D gene TRBD1, 6 bases. The CDR3 sequence is 15 residues long. CDR1 and CDR2 (germline): SGHNT, YENEEA. V gave up 4 bases and J gave up 2 bases, with 15 bases separating them. The CDR3 here is CASSYSGQTAYEQYF. The CDR3 DNA reads TGTGCCAGCAGCTACTCGGGACAAACAGCCTACGAGCAGTACTTC.